The next 26 T cell receptor beta chains were all read from a single sample in a study of blood T cell repertoires in COVID-19. Sequencing was performed with immunoSEQ multiplex PCR; in TCRdb, only in-frame clones are kept and a portion is missing. The table lists some 240,000 clones, around 84% of them singletons, with about 9.7% in the top ten. The sequencing sample was made of peripheral blood. All receptors derive from a man between 50 and 59 years old with active or convalescent COVID-19.

The chain couples TRBV5-1 to TRBJ2-1; maybe TRBD1 (6 bases). The CDR3 is made up of 15 amino acids. CDR1 SGHRS and CDR2 YFSETQ come from the germline V gene. The V and J ends lost 0 bases and 3 bases respectively, with 10 bases between them. This CDR3 is CASSLGRTVYNEQFF. CDR3 coding DNA: TGCGCCAGCAGCTTGGGTCGGACAGTCTACAATGAGCAGTTCTTC.

The genes are TRBV5-5 and TRBJ2-1; 8 bases align to TRBD2. Germline CDR1 reads SGHKS; CDR2 reads YYEKEE (reference sequence). J was trimmed by 3 bases and V by 0 bases; bases with no gene match: 5. This CDR3 region has 16 residues. CDR3: CASSLAQAGVYNEQFF. The CDR3 nucleotides read TGTGCCAGCAGCTTGGCCCAAGCGGGAGTCTACAATGAGCAGTTCTTC. The full variable domain, in which reference TRBV5-5 and TRBJ2-1 provide the parts outside the CDR3, is DAGVTQSPTHLIKTRGQQVTLRCSPISGHKSVSWYQQVLGQGPQFIFQYYEKEERGRGNFPDRFSARQFPNYSSELNVNALLLGDSALYLCASSLAQAGVYNEQFFGPGTRLTVL.

This rearrangement joins TRBV10-2 to TRBJ2-5, with 7 bases identical to TRBD2. With V trimmed by 4 bases and J by 2 bases, 4 bases remained unmatched. This CDR3 is 14 amino acids long. Looked up from germline, CDR1 is WSHSY and CDR2 is SAAADI. This CDR3 reads CASSVLAAQETQYF. The CDR3 bases are TGCGCCAGCAGTGTGCTAGCGGCTCAAGAGACCCAGTACTTC.

The V and J genes are TRBV7-2 and TRBJ1-1; 9 nucleotides align to TRBD1. In germline, CDR1 is SGHTA, CDR2 FQGNSA. V lost 4 bases and J lost 0; bases outside the gene matches: 3. The CDR3 sequence is 15 residues long. The CDR3 loop is CASSSTGGMNTEAFF. DNA for the CDR3: TGTGCCAGCAGCTCGACAGGGGGGATGAACACTGAAGCTTTCTTT.

This clone was observed many times. The rearrangement joins TRBV11-2 to TRBJ2-7, with 7 bases identical to TRBD1. The ends lost 0 bases at V and 2 bases at J; junction bases unmatched: 10. Germline V CDR1 and CDR2: SGHAT, FQNNGV. The CDR3 covers 17 residues. The CDR3 nucleotides read TGTGCCAGCAGCTTAGATTTTGTGACAGGGCTTACCTACGAGCAGTACTTC. It encodes CASSLDFVTGLTYEQYF.

The CDR3: CASRRLSVGSYEQYF. The CDR3 DNA reads TGTGCCAGCAGACGCCTTAGCGTCGGATCCTACGAGCAGTACTTC. The chain links TRBV11-1 to TRBJ2-7, with D perhaps TRBD2 (5 bases). CDR1 is SGHAT and CDR2 is FQDESV in the germline V gene (reference sequence). With 6 bases removed from V and 1 base from J, the gap between germline ends came to 16 bases. The CDR3 is made up of 15 amino acids.

This clone was found a few times. The sample contains more than one DNA sequence encoding this CDR3. V usage is TRBV5-5 and J usage is TRBJ1-2; 9 bases are shared with TRBD1. V was pared by 4 bases and J by 2 bases, with 3 bases of the junction left unmatched. This CDR3 region has 14 residues. Germline CDR1 reads SGHKS; CDR2 reads YYEKEE (reference sequence). CDR3 sequence reads: CASSLGQGNYGYTF. CDR3 nucleotide sequence: TGTGCCAGCAGCCTGGGACAGGGAAACTATGGCTACACCTTC.

The chain has TRBV27 and TRBJ2-1, with D unresolved. The germline V gene has CDR1 MNHEY and CDR2 SMNVEV (reference sequence). The V and J ends lost 2 bases and 2 bases respectively, with 10 bases between them. This CDR3 is 15 amino acids long. The CDR3 protein is CASSLKSQTYNEQFF. The DNA for the CDR3 is TGTGCCAGCAGTTTAAAGAGTCAAACCTACAATGAGCAGTTCTTC.

This clone showed up just a few times. The chain couples TRBV7-3 to TRBJ1-4; 9 bases are a match to TRBD1. Germline V lookup: CDR1 SGHTA, CDR2 FQGTGA. With 9 bases clipped from V and 4 bases from J, the junction kept 6 bases outside the gene matches. This CDR3 is built from 14 residues. CDR3 DNA: TGTGCCAGTGACCCGGGACAGGGTAATGAAAAACTGTTTTTT. This gives the protein CASDPGQGNEKLFF.

The rearrangement joins TRBV27 to TRBJ1-5; unclear D gene. Deletions cut 6 bases from V and 2 bases from J, with 11 bases between. The CDR3 length is 14 residues. Germline CDR1 MNHEY, CDR2 SMNVEV (reference sequence). CDR3 in DNA: TGTGCCAGCAGACCACTTATGGGCAATCAGCCCCAGCATTTT. It specifies CASRPLMGNQPQHF.

The rearrangement uses TRBV7-9 and TRBJ1-3, with D uncertain. The CDR3 is 16 amino acids. V shed 5 bases and J shed 2 bases, with 16 bases lying between them. Germline V lookup: CDR1 SEHNR, CDR2 FQNEAQ (reference sequence). CDR3 residues: CASSPRDWEAGNTIYF. CDR3 DNA sequence: TGTGCCAGCAGCCCCCGTGACTGGGAGGCTGGAAACACCATATATTTT.

The chain carries TRBV19 and TRBJ2-5; 9 nucleotides align to TRBD2. Germline values: CDR1 LNHDA, CDR2 SQIVND (reference sequence). The CDR3 loop spans 16 amino acids. The ends lost 7 bases at V and 4 bases at J; junction bases unmatched: 13. The chain's CDR3 is CASTSHGLAGTETQYF. CDR3 DNA: TGTGCCAGTACCTCTCATGGGCTAGCGGGAACAGAGACCCAGTACTTC. The full variable domain, its missing parts supplied by reference TRBV19 and TRBJ2-5, is DGGITQSPKYLFRKEGQNVTLSCEQNLNHDAMYWYRQDPGQGLRLIYYSQIVNDFQKGDIAEGYSVSREKKESFPLTVTSAQKNPTAFYLCASTSHGLAGTETQYFGPGTRLLVL.

The chain links TRBV7-9 to TRBJ2-7, with D possibly TRBD1 on 5 matching bases. Germline V gene data show CDR1 as SEHNR and CDR2 as FQNEAQ (reference sequence). The ends were cut back, 1 base at V and 5 bases at J, with 9 bases in the middle. The CDR3 sequence is 13 residues long. The CDR3 DNA follows: TGTGCCAGCAGCTTAGGCCAGGGTGACGAGCAGTACTTC. Translating it yields CASSLGQGDEQYF.

The chain employs TRBV7-3 and TRBJ2-7, with 9 bases that match TRBD1. In germline, CDR1 is SGHTA, CDR2 FQGTGA. With V trimmed by 6 bases and J by 3 bases, 0 bases remained unmatched. CDR3 length: 12 amino acids. In DNA, the CDR3 is TGTGCCAGCAGGGGACAGGGCTACGAGCAGTACGTC. Translation: CASRGQGYEQYV.

This chain uses TRBV6-1 with TRBJ2-6, with D maybe TRBD2 (5 bases). Between the trimmed V and J ends, which lost 0 bases and 0 bases, there was a span of 12 bases. The CDR3 contains 18 residues. Germline assignment: CDR1 MNHNS and CDR2 SASEGT. The CDR3 region has the DNA TGTGCCAGCAGTGAAGCGCACGGGGTGGGCTCTGGGGCCAACGTCCTGACTTTC. It yields the protein CASSEAHGVGSGANVLTF.

The V and J genes are TRBV9 and TRBJ2-3, with TRBD2 matching over 9 bases. The CDR3 sequence is 17 residues long. V was pared by 0 bases and J by 4 bases, with 9 bases of the junction left unmatched. The germline V gene encodes CDR1 SGDLS and CDR2 YYNGEE. For the CDR3, the DNA is TGTGCCAGCAGCGTAGTACCAAGCGGGAGGCCCCCAGATACGCAGTATTTT. Residues: CASSVVPSGRPPDTQYF.

The rearrangement uses TRBV7-2 and TRBJ2-3; the D is unclear. The length of the CDR3 is 14 residues. Trimming took off 0 bases at V and 1 base at J, with 5 bases between the two ends. Per germline, CDR1 SGHTA and CDR2 FQGNSA. Here the CDR3 DNA reads TGTGCCAGCAGCTTAGCGCTAGGCACAGATACGCAGTATTTT. Residues: CASSLALGTDTQYF.

Concerning this clone: Compared with germline, one end of the junction differs, possibly owing to a read error. The chain joins TRBV10-3 to TRBJ2-1; 10 positions match TRBD2. Germline V gene lookup returns CDR1 ENHRY and CDR2 SYGVKD. The CDR3 has 15 amino acids. CDR3 DNA: TGTGCCATCAGTGAAAGCGGGGGGGCCTACTATGAGCAGTTCTTC. Amino acids: CAISESGGAYYEQFF.

The chain couples TRBV4-2 to TRBJ2-3; 7 bases align to TRBD2. CDR1 and CDR2 from the germline V gene are LGHNA and YNFKEQ. This CDR3 spans 16 amino acids. With 1 base clipped from V and 1 base from J, the junction kept 5 bases outside the gene matches. CDR3 bases: TGTGCCAGCAGCCAAGGAGAGGCGGGGGGCACAGATACGCAGTATTTT. Translating it yields CASSQGEAGGTDTQYF.

The V gene is TRBV12-2, the J gene TRBJ2-1; the D segment call TRBD1 is taken from the table without a DNA check. TRBV12-2 is designated a pseudogene. The length of the CDR3 is 15 residues. The DNA of the CDR3 is TGTGCAAGTCGCTTGACAGGAGCGATTTACAATGAGCAGTTCTTC. Translation gives CASRLTGAIYNEQFF.

The rearrangement uses TRBV11-3 and TRBJ2-2, with D unclear. V was shortened by 5 bases and J by 4 bases, with 14 bases between the two germline ends. The germline V gene encodes CDR1 SGHNT and CDR2 YENEEA. The CDR3 is 15 residues long. This CDR3 is CASSLGGGGTGELFF. In DNA form, the CDR3 reads TGTGCCAGCAGCCTAGGTGGCGGTGGCACCGGGGAGCTGTTTTTT.

As for this clone: In the same sample, other DNA sequences code for this CDR3. The rearrangement uses TRBV20-1 and TRBJ1-1; D is unclear. Germline assignment: CDR1 DFQATT and CDR2 SNEGSKA (reference sequence). This CDR3 region has 12 residues. V lost 3 bases to trimming and J lost 5 bases, with 10 bases between them. The CDR3 here is CSASRGGTEAFF. As DNA, the CDR3 is TGCAGTGCTAGTCGGGGAGGGACTGAAGCTTTCTTT.

The gene calls are TRBV15 and TRBJ1-2; 7 bases fit TRBD1. This CDR3 has 17 residues. The germline V gene has CDR1 LNHNV and CDR2 YYDKDF (reference sequence). V dropped 8 bases and J dropped 2; count of bases not matched to a gene: 17. The CDR3 sequence is CATGTMKTGTANYGYTF. Written as DNA, the CDR3 is TGTGCCACCGGAACCATGAAGACCGGGACAGCAAACTATGGCTACACCTTC.

V gene TRBV4-3 combines with J gene TRBJ1-2; 7 positions match TRBD1. The CDR3 has 13 residues. V dropped 4 bases and J dropped 4; count of bases not matched to a gene: 3. In germline, CDR1 is LGHNA, CDR2 YSLEER. CDR3 sequence: CASSRDRRYGYTF. The CDR3 DNA reads TGCGCCAGCAGCCGGGACAGACGCTATGGCTACACCTTC.

The rearrangement links TRBV28 to TRBJ1-3, with a tentative D call TRBD1 (5 bases). V was trimmed by 5 bases and J by 8 bases, leaving 13 bases between them. Germline V gene lookup returns CDR1 MDHEN and CDR2 SYDVKM. The CDR3 sequence is 13 residues long. The CDR3 spells CASSPGGGYTIYF. CDR3 DNA sequence: TGTGCCAGCAGTCCCGGCGGGGGGTACACCATATATTTT.

In this sample, this clone turned up once. The V and J genes are TRBV6-2 or TRBV6-3 and TRBJ2-7; 9 bases line up with TRBD2. This CDR3 has 14 amino acids. Looked up from germline, CDR1 is MNHEY and CDR2 is SVGEGT. J gave up 4 bases and V 6 bases, and 7 bases lay outside the gene matches. The CDR3 is CASSRMGLAYEQYF. CDR3 nucleotide sequence: TGTGCCAGCAGCCGAATGGGACTAGCTTACGAGCAGTACTTC.